The T cell receptor (beta chain) described here comes from a study of siplizumab effects on memory and regulatory T cells. A roughly six-day coculture at 37°C was performed with the mixed lymphocyte reaction cells. This clone has a handful of counts. Its antigen remains unidentified. Repertoires were generated with immunoSEQ multiplex PCR, while TCRdb's copy carries only in-frame clones and drops some. There are around 4,000 clones in the sample; just under 50% occur only once, and around 4% lies in the top ten. Germline V gene sequence: CDR1 SGHVS, CDR2 FQNEAQ. The CDR3 covers 16 residues. The V and J ends lost 7 bases and 7 bases respectively, with 23 bases between them.

Source material: CFSE-low (dividing) CD4+ T cells sorted from an allogeneic mixed lymphocyte reaction. The gene calls are TRBV7-8 and TRBJ1-5; D is possibly TRBD1 (6 bases). The source is a human donor in good health; the cells came from an allogeneic mixed lymphocyte reaction. Some clones in this sample may be carry-over from other donors' samples. CDR3 loop: CASTRIGGTLGQPQHF. The CDR3 coding sequence is TGTGCCAGCACCCGAATAGGTGGGACACTGGGGCAGCCCCAGCATTTT.